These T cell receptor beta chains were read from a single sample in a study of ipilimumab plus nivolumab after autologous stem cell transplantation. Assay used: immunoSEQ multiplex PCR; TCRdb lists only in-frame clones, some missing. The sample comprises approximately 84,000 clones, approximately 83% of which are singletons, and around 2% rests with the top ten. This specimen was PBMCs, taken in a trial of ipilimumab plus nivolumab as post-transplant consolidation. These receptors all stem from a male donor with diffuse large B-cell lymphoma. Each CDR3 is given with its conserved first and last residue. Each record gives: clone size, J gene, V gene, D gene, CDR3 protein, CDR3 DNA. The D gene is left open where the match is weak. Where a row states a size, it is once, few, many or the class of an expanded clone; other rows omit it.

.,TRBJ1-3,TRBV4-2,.,CASSQEMVGGGVNTIYF,TGTGCCAGCAGCCAAGAAATGGTGGGGGGGGGCGTTAACACCATATATTTT
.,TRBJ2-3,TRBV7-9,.,CASLRAEGPDTQYF,TGTGCCAGCCTGAGGGCCGAGGGGCCGGATACGCAGTATTTT
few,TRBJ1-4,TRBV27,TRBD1,CASSADRGPGEKLFF,TGTGCCAGCAGTGCCGACAGGGGGCCGGGTGAAAAACTGTTTTTT
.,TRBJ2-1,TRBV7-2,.,CASSIRRGAQQFF,TGTGCCAGCAGCATACGACGGGGGGCTCAGCAGTTCTTC
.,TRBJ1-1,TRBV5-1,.,CASSLGEGSTEAFF,TGCGCCAGCAGCTTGGGAGAGGGGAGCACTGAAGCTTTCTTT
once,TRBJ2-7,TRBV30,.,CASSDPGIVDEQYF,TGTGCCTCGAGTGATCCGGGAATCGTGGACGAGCAGTACTTC
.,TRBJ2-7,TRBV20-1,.,CSASFWDEQYF,TGCAGTGCTAGTTTTTGGGACGAGCAGTACTTC
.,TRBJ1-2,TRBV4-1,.,CASSQERERGYTF,TGCGCCAGCAGCCAAGAACGGGAAAGGGGCTACACCTTC
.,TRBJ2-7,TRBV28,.,CASSSPRQEQYF,TGTGCCAGCAGTTCCCCTCGGCAAGAGCAGTACTTC
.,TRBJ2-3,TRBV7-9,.,CASSLGQGASTDTQYF,TGTGCCAGCAGCTTAGGCCAGGGCGCGTCCACAGATACGCAGTATTTT
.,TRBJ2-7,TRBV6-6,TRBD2,CASSYGGGGVRYEQYF,TGTGCCAGCAGTTACGGTGGCGGGGGGGTCCGGTACGAGCAGTACTTC
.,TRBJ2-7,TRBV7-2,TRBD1,CASSPTGGASYEQYF,TGTGCCAGCAGCCCGACAGGGGGCGCATCCTACGAGCAGTACTTC
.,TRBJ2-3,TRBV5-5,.,CASSLAIGPITDTQYF,TGTGCCAGCAGCTTGGCCATAGGGCCCATCACAGATACGCAGTATTTT
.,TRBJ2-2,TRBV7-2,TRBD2,CASSLRGGTGELFF,TGTGCCAGCAGCCTTCGGGGGGGCACCGGGGAGCTGTTTTTT
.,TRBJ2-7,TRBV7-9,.,CASSLRDPGGPFDEQYF,TGTGCCAGCAGCTTAAGGGACCCCGGAGGCCCTTTCGACGAGCAGTACTTC
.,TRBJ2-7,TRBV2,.,CASCPSSGEQYF,TGTGCCAGCTGCCCTAGCTCCGGAGAGCAGTACTTC
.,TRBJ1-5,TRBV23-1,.,CASSQSISAPGSGINYSNQPQHF,TGCGCCAGCAGTCAATCGATCTCCGCTCCGGGCTCAGGGATCAATTATAGCAATCAGCCCCAGCATTTT
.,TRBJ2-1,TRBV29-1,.,CSVERVSYNEQFF,TGCAGCGTTGAAAGGGTCTCCTACAATGAGCAGTTCTTC
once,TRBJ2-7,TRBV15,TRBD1,CATSRGGGQGAYEQYF,TGTGCCACCAGCAGAGGTGGAGGACAGGGGGCCTACGAGCAGTACTTC
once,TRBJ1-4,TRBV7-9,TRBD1,CASSFGQDNEKLFF,TGTGCCAGCAGCTTCGGACAGGATAATGAAAAACTGTTTTTT
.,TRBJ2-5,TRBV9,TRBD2,CASSVDSGGASETQYF,TGTGCCAGCAGCGTAGATAGCGGGGGGGCTTCAGAGACCCAGTACTTC
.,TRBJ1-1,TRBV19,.,CASSIGLRSTEAFF,TGTGCCAGTAGTATAGGGCTCCGGAGCACTGAAGCTTTCTTT
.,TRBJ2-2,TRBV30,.,CAWSVAPRLSYTGELFF,TGTGCCTGGAGTGTAGCCCCCAGACTCTCCTACACCGGGGAGCTGTTTTTT
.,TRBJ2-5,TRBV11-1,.,CASSLRETQYF,TGTGCCAGCAGCTTAAGGGAGACCCAGTACTTC
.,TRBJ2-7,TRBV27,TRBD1,CASRRRDRSAYEQYF,TGTGCCAGCAGACGCCGGGACAGGTCTGCCTACGAGCAGTACTTC
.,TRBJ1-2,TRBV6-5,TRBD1,CASEPGQGYGYTF,TGTGCCAGCGAACCGGGACAGGGCTATGGCTACACCTTC
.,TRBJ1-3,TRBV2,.,CASSGEGTISGNTIYF,TGTGCCAGCAGTGGGGAAGGCACCATCTCTGGAAACACCATATATTTT
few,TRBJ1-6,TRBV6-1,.,CASRGQLNSPLHF,TGTGCCAGCAGAGGACAGCTTAATTCACCCCTCCACTTT
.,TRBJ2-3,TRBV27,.,CASSFNPSRDTQYF,TGTGCCAGCAGTTTTAACCCCTCCAGAGATACGCAGTATTTT
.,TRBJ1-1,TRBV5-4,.,CASSLGQMNTEAFF,TGTGCCAGCAGCTTAGGACAGATGAACACTGAAGCTTTCTTT
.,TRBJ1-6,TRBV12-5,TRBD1,CASGGDRGNSPLHF,TGTGCTAGTGGCGGTGACAGGGGTAATTCACCCCTCCACTTT
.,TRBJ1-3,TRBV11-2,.,CASSPRQASGNTIYF,TGTGCCAGCAGCCCCCGACAGGCATCTGGAAACACCATATATTTT
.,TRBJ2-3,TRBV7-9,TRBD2,CALKGASGVTDTQYF,TGTGCCTTGAAAGGGGCTAGCGGGGTCACAGATACGCAGTATTTT
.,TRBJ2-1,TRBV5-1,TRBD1,CASSSRTGTSSYNEQFF,TGCGCCAGCAGCTCTAGGACAGGAACAAGCTCCTACAATGAGCAGTTCTTC
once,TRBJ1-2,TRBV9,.,CASSPPANYGYTF,TGTGCCAGCAGCCCCCCCGCTAACTATGGCTACACCTTC
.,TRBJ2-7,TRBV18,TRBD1,CASSYRQGGYEQYF,TGTGCCAGCTCGTACCGACAGGGGGGGTACGAGCAGTACTTC
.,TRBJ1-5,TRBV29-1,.,CSVADGVLGNQPQHF,TGCAGCGTAGCTGACGGTGTCCTAGGCAATCAGCCCCAGCATTTT
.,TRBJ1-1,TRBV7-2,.,CASSFTWDTEAFF,TGTGCCAGCAGCTTTACATGGGACACTGAAGCTTTCTTT
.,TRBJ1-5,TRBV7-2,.,CASSLPGAGGNQPQHF,TGTGCCAGCAGCCTCCCCGGGGCTGGAGGCAATCAGCCCCAGCATTTT
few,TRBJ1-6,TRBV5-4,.,CASSWSRDSSLHF,TGTGCCAGCAGCTGGAGCCGGGACTCGTCCCTCCACTTT
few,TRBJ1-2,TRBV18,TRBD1,CASSQADRAYDYTF,TGTGCCAGCTCACAAGCGGACAGGGCTTACGACTACACCTTC
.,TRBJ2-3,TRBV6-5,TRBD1,CASSYPDRGREDTQYF,TGTGCCAGCAGTTACCCGGACAGGGGAAGAGAAGATACGCAGTATTTT
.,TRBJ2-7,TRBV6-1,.,CASSEDPGAYEQYF,TGTGCCAGCAGTGAAGATCCCGGAGCCTACGAGCAGTACTTC
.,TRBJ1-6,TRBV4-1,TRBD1,CASSQDGTGSSPLHF,TGCGCCAGCAGCCAAGATGGGACAGGTAGCTCACCCCTCCACTTT
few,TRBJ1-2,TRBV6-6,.,CASTFSGDGYTF,TGTGCCAGCACCTTCTCGGGCGATGGCTACACCTTC
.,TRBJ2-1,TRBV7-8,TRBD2,CASSSFGRGGREQFF,TGTGCCAGCAGCTCATTTGGGCGGGGGGGCCGTGAGCAGTTCTTC
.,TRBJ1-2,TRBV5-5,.,CASSLGGDGGYTF,TGTGCCAGCAGCTTGGGGGGAGATGGTGGCTACACCTTC
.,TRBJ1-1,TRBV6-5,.,CASWQQGSTEAFF,TGTGCCAGCTGGCAACAGGGCAGCACTGAAGCTTTCTTT